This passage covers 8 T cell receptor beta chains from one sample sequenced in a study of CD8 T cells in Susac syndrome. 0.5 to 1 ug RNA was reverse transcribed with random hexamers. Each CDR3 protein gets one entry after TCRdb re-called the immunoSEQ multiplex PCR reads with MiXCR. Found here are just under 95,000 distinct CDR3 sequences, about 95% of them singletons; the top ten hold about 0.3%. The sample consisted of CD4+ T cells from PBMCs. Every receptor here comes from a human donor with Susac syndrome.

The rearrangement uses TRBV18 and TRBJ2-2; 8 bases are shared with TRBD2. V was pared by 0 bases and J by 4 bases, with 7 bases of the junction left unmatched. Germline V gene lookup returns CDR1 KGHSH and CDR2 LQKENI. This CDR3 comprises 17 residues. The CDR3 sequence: CASSPPQAGAGTGELFF. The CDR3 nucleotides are TGTGCCAGCTCACCACCCCAAGCGGGGGCGGGCACCGGGGAGCTGTTTTTT.

The CDR3 DNA is TGTGCCACCAGCAGAGATAGGGACAGGGGATATGGCTACACCTTC. Its translation is CATSRDRDRGYGYTF. This chain joins TRBV15 and TRBJ1-2, with TRBD1 matching over 10 bases. The CDR3 loop spans 15 amino acids. CDR1 is LNHNV, CDR2 YYDKDF, per germline (reference sequence). J was trimmed by 5 bases and V by 0 bases; bases with no gene match: 3.

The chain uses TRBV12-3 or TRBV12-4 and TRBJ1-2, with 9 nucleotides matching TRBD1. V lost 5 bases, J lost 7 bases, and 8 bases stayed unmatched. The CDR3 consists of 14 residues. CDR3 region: CASSQTGGTGGYTF. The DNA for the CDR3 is TGTGCCAGCAGTCAAACAGGGGGCACGGGTGGCTACACCTTC.

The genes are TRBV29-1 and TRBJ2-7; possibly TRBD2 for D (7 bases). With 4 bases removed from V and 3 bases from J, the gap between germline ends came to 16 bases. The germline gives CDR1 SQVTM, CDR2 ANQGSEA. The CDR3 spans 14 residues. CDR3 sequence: CSVVVGGRGYEQYF. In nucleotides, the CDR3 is TGCAGCGTTGTTGTGGGGGGGCGAGGCTACGAGCAGTACTTC.

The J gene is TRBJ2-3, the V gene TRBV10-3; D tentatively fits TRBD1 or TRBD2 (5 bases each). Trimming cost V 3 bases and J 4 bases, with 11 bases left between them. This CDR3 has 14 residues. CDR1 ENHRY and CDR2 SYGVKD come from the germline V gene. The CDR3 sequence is CAISDAQGPDTQYF. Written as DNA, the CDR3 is TGTGCCATCAGTGACGCGCAGGGACCAGATACGCAGTATTTT.

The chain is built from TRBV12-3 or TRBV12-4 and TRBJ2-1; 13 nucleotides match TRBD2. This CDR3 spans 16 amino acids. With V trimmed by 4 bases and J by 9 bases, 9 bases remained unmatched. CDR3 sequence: CASSSTLAGGRGEQFF. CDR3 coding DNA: TGTGCCAGCAGTTCGACACTAGCGGGGGGGCGGGGTGAGCAGTTCTTC.

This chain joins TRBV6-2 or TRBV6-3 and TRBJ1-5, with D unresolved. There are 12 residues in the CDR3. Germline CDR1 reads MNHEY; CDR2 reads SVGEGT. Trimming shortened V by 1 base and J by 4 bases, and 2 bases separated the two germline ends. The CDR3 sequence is CASSYWNQPQHF. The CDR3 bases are TGTGCCAGCAGTTACTGGAATCAGCCCCAGCATTTT.

This chain's CDR3 is CASLPGTGLHGYTF. In DNA, the CDR3 is TGTGCCAGCTTACCCGGGACAGGGCTGCATGGCTACACCTTC. The chain links TRBV18 to TRBJ1-2; TRBD1 aligns across 9 bases. The CDR3 is made up of 14 amino acids. Trimming at V came to 7 bases and at J to 6 bases, leaving 9 bases not matched to a gene. Germline V gene sequence: CDR1 KGHSH, CDR2 LQKENI.